The 27 T cell receptor beta chains given below trace back to one sample, sequenced in a study of blood T cell repertoires in COVID-19. Libraries were prepared by immunoSEQ multiplex PCR; TCRdb keeps only in-frame clonotypes and omits some of them. The table has more than 95,000 clones, about 91% seen once. Material for sequencing was peripheral blood. The receptors come from a human donor in a cohort sampled during active COVID-19.

This clone was counted once. The rearrangement uses TRBV19 and TRBJ1-2; no definite D call. Trimming removed 3 bases from V and 8 bases from J, with 10 bases in between. Germline V CDR1 and CDR2: LNHDA, SQIVND (reference sequence). The CDR3 has 12 residues. CDR3 DNA: TGTGCCAGTAGTATTGGTCTTAGAGGCTACACCTTC. Encoded protein: CASSIGLRGYTF.

V is TRBV7-6 and J is TRBJ2-1, with 9 bases that match TRBD2. From germline, CDR1 is SGHVS and CDR2 FNYEAQ. V gave up 1 base and J gave up 0 bases; unmatched junction bases: 4. CDR3 size: 17 residues. The CDR3 spells CASSLELSGSSYNEQFF. The CDR3, as DNA: TGTGCCAGCAGCTTAGAACTTAGCGGGAGCTCCTACAATGAGCAGTTCTTC.

V gene TRBV4-3 combines with J gene TRBJ2-7; 8 bases match TRBD2. CDR3 length: 16 residues. Trimming took 3 bases from V and 2 from J; bases not matched to a gene: 9. Germline values: CDR1 LGHNA, CDR2 YSLEER. The CDR3 is CASSQDSPGGAYEQYF. The CDR3 DNA follows: TGCGCCAGCAGCCAGGATTCTCCGGGAGGGGCCTACGAGCAGTACTTC.

CDR3 region: CAWTPRWEETQYF. In DNA, the CDR3 is TGTGCCTGGACCCCACGTTGGGAGGAGACCCAGTACTTC. The V and J genes are TRBV30 and TRBJ2-5; a weak D match, TRBD2 (5 bases). V lost 4 bases and J lost 5, with 14 bases in between. Germline V gene lookup returns CDR1 GTSNPN and CDR2 SVGIG (reference sequence). This CDR3 has 13 amino acids.

This chain links TRBV19 with TRBJ1-1; D remains unclear. V was pared by 4 bases and J by 1 base, with 4 bases between. Germline loops: CDR1 LNHDA, CDR2 SQIVND (reference sequence). This CDR3 spans 12 amino acids. CDR3 sequence: CASSTGNTEAFF. The CDR3 bases are TGTGCCAGTAGTACGGGGAACACTGAAGCTTTCTTT. The full variable domain, in which reference TRBV19 and TRBJ1-1 provide the parts outside the CDR3, is DGGITQSPKYLFRKEGQNVTLSCEQNLNHDAMYWYRQDPGQGLRLIYYSQIVNDFQKGDIAEGYSVSREKKESFPLTVTSAQKNPTAFYLCASSTGNTEAFFGQGTRLTVV.

The chain links TRBV6-6 to TRBJ2-5, with TRBD2 identical over 7 bases. After removal of 4 bases from V and 1 base from J, the junction contained 6 bases not matched to a gene. CDR1 MNHNY and CDR2 SVGAGI come from the germline V gene (reference sequence). CDR3 length: 15 residues. The CDR3 sequence is CASSWEGPLQETQYF. DNA for the CDR3: TGTGCCAGCAGTTGGGAGGGACCTCTCCAAGAGACCCAGTACTTC.

CDR3 in DNA: TGTGCCAGCAGCCCAGTTCGAGGGACAGGGGCAGCCCATGAGCAGTTCTTC. It encodes CASSPVRGTGAAHEQFF. The chain links TRBV3-1 (or the pseudogene TRBV3-2) to TRBJ2-1, with 10 positions matching TRBD1. CDR1 and CDR2 (germline): LGHDT, YNNKEL (reference sequence). J gave up 8 bases and V 4 bases, and 14 bases lay outside the gene matches. CDR3 length: 17 amino acids.

The V gene is TRBV7-3, the J gene TRBJ2-2; 7 nucleotides agree with TRBD1. The CDR3 is made up of 15 amino acids. Germline CDR1 and CDR2: SGHTA and FQGTGA. V gave up 5 bases and J gave up 2 bases; unmatched junction bases: 5. This CDR3 reads CASSRGQTNTGELFF. The CDR3 nucleotides are TGTGCCAGCAGCCGGGGACAGACCAACACCGGGGAGCTGTTTTTT.

This clone has a single count. V usage is TRBV29-1 and J usage is TRBJ1-5; the match to TRBD1 covers 9 bases. The J segment lost 0 bases and the V segment lost 0 bases, leaving 0 bases of the junction unmatched. Germline assignment: CDR1 SQVTM and CDR2 ANQGSEA. This CDR3 has 15 residues. This CDR3 reads CSVEEGQGSNQPQHF. CDR3 nucleotide sequence: TGCAGCGTTGAAGAGGGACAGGGTAGCAATCAGCCCCAGCATTTT.

This chain connects TRBV5-1 to TRBJ1-2, with D possibly matching TRBD1 (5 bases). Looked up from germline, CDR1 is SGHRS and CDR2 is YFSETQ. Trimming pared 0 bases from V and 2 bases from J, leaving 20 bases between. There are 18 residues in the CDR3. Here the CDR3 DNA reads TGCGCCAGCAGCTTGGCCCCCTCGAGCAGGGAAATGAACTATGGCTACACCTTC. Translated, it gives CASSLAPSSREMNYGYTF.

The gene calls are TRBV28 and TRBJ2-7; TRBD2 matches at 9 bases. The CDR3 has 15 amino acids. V was pared by 6 bases and J by 5 bases, with 11 bases of the junction left unmatched. Germline CDR1 reads MDHEN; CDR2 reads SYDVKM. Here the CDR3 DNA reads TGTGCCAGCAGATATATAGCGGGAGTGGGCAACGAGCAGTACTTC. Translating gives CASRYIAGVGNEQYF.

The chain couples TRBV5-4 to TRBJ2-1; possible D gene TRBD2, 6 bases. CDR1 is SGHNT and CDR2 is YYREEE in the germline V gene (reference sequence). The V and J ends lost 0 bases and 6 bases respectively, with 10 bases between them. This CDR3 region has 14 residues. DNA of the CDR3: TGTGCCAGCAGCTTGGCCTGGACTACCAATGAGCAGTTCTTC. This translates into CASSLAWTTNEQFF.

The CDR3 DNA sequence: TGTGCCAGTAGTTGGGCAGGCTATACAGATACGCAGTATTTT. Residues: CASSWAGYTDTQYF. The rearrangement joins TRBV19 to TRBJ2-3; D unresolved. The CDR3 has 14 amino acids. CDR1 is LNHDA and CDR2 is SQIVND in the germline V gene (reference sequence). Trimming cost V 5 bases and J 3 bases, with 12 bases left between them.

The gene calls are TRBV28 and TRBJ2-7; D not resolved. V lost 2 bases and J 7 bases, leaving 9 bases between the germline ends. The germline gives CDR1 MDHEN, CDR2 SYDVKM. The length of the CDR3 is 12 residues. The CDR3 DNA reads TGTGCCAGCAGTTTAGAGAGGATAGAGCAGTACTTC. Protein sequence: CASSLERIEQYF.

CDR3 sequence: CASSSYPISGRVDTQYF. The CDR3 DNA follows: TGTGCCAGCAGTTCCTATCCGATTAGCGGGAGGGTGGATACGCAGTATTTT. V usage is TRBV27 and J usage is TRBJ2-3, with 11 bases fitting TRBD2. V shed 4 bases, J shed 6 bases, and the junction held 12 bases outside the gene matches. This CDR3 contains 17 residues. The germline CDR1 and CDR2 sequences are MNHEY and SMNVEV (reference sequence).

The J gene is TRBJ2-7, the V gene TRBV2, with 10 bases lining up with TRBD2. Germline CDR1 SNHLY, CDR2 FYNNEI. The CDR3 contains 14 residues. V shed 6 bases, J shed 3 bases, and the junction held 5 bases outside the gene matches. CDR3: CASSPTSGVYEQYF. In nucleotides, the CDR3 is TGTGCCAGCAGCCCTACTAGCGGGGTCTACGAGCAGTACTTC.

The chain combines TRBV6-5 with TRBJ1-6; a possible D gene is TRBD1 (5 bases). CDR1 is MNHEY and CDR2 is SVGAGI in the germline V gene. This CDR3 region has 13 residues. The ends were cut back, 10 bases at V and 10 bases at J, with 17 bases in the middle. CDR3 nucleotide sequence: TGTGCCATCGGCCCGGGGGTAGGGTCACCCCTCCACTTT. Its translation: CAIGPGVGSPLHF.

The chain joins TRBV4-3 to TRBJ2-3, with 9 bases aligning to TRBD2. J lost 4 bases, V lost 0 bases, and 11 bases had no gene match. Germline CDR1 LGHNA, CDR2 YSLEER. The length of the CDR3 is 18 residues. The CDR3 nucleotides are TGCGCCAGCAGCCAAGATGAGATAGCGGGGGAAGTTTCAGATACGCAGTATTTT. It specifies CASSQDEIAGEVSDTQYF.

This chain links TRBV4-3 with TRBJ2-1; D perhaps matches TRBD1 (5 bases). The germline V and J ends were trimmed by 4 bases and 0 bases, with 13 bases remaining between them. The germline V gene has CDR1 LGHNA and CDR2 YSLEER. The CDR3 covers 16 residues. The CDR3 nucleotides are TGCGCCAGCAGCCCGGACACACCGAGCTCCTACAATGAGCAGTTCTTC. This encodes CASSPDTPSSYNEQFF.

In this sample, this clone turned up once. The gene calls are TRBV5-4 and TRBJ1-4; D is unclear. CDR3 length equals 14 residues. V lost 0 bases and J 5 bases, leaving 8 bases between the germline ends. Per the germline V gene, CDR1 is SGHNT and CDR2 is YYREEE (reference sequence). The CDR3 loop is CASSLGDINEKLFF. CDR3 nucleotides: TGTGCCAGCAGCTTGGGAGACATAAATGAAAAACTGTTTTTT.

The gene calls are TRBV4-3 and TRBJ2-1; D uncertain. Germline V gives CDR1 LGHNA, CDR2 YSLEER. With 0 bases removed from V and 7 bases from J, the gap between germline ends came to 4 bases. The CDR3 length is 12 residues. As DNA, the CDR3 is TGCGCCAGCAGCCAAGATACTAATGAGCAGTTCTTC. It translates to CASSQDTNEQFF.

This chain connects TRBV27 to TRBJ2-1, with TRBD2 matching 7 bases. Germline CDR1 reads MNHEY; CDR2 reads SMNVEV (reference sequence). V dropped 4 bases and J dropped 4; count of bases not matched to a gene: 13. This CDR3 has 17 residues. This chain's CDR3 is CASSSRPLGGTYNEQFF. The CDR3 region has the DNA TGTGCCAGCAGTTCCCGCCCCCTCGGGGGGACTTACAATGAGCAGTTCTTC.

The CDR3 bases are TGTGCCAGCAGCGCGAATCCTAGCTCCGGGACCTACAATGAGCAGTTCTTC. Translated: CASSANPSSGTYNEQFF. The chain carries TRBV9 and TRBJ2-1; TRBD2 might be the D (5 bases). This CDR3 region has 17 residues. In germline, CDR1 is SGDLS, CDR2 YYNGEE. Deletions cut 3 bases from V and 2 bases from J, with 18 bases between.

The rearrangement joins TRBV11-3 to TRBJ1-1; maybe TRBD1 (5 bases). This CDR3 region has 13 residues. V lost 3 bases, J lost 1 base, and 6 bases lay in between. Germline V lookup: CDR1 SGHNT, CDR2 YENEEA. The CDR3: CASSFQGNTEAFF. DNA for the CDR3: TGTGCCAGCAGCTTTCAGGGGAACACTGAAGCTTTCTTT. Drawing the rest from reference TRBV11-3 and TRBJ1-1, the complete variable domain is EAGVVQSPRYKIIEKKQPVAFWCNPISGHNTLYWYLQNLGQGPELLIRYENEEAVDDSQLPKDRFSAERLKGVDSTLKIQPAELGDSAVYLCASSFQGNTEAFFGQGTRLTVV.

The V and J genes are TRBV7-3 and TRBJ1-1; D unclear. V lost 2 bases, J lost 7 bases, and 8 bases lay in between. CDR3 length: 12 residues. Germline V gene data show CDR1 as SGHTA and CDR2 as FQGTGA. CDR3 loop: CASSLSQSEAFF. The CDR3 DNA sequence: TGTGCCAGCAGCTTATCACAGAGTGAAGCTTTCTTT.

The chain recombines TRBV7-9 with TRBJ1-1, with 7 bases fitting TRBD1. The length of the CDR3 is 13 residues. Germline V lookup: CDR1 SEHNR, CDR2 FQNEAQ (reference sequence). The J segment lost 3 bases and the V segment lost 6 bases, leaving 4 bases of the junction unmatched. The CDR3 here is CASRQTGDTEAFF. CDR3 bases: TGTGCCAGCAGGCAAACAGGGGACACTGAAGCTTTCTTT.

The CDR3 spells CASYSAGLDEQYF. The CDR3 nucleotides read TGTGCCAGCTATTCTGCAGGGCTCGACGAGCAGTACTTC. The chain carries TRBV12-3 or TRBV12-4 and TRBJ2-7, with TRBD1 as a possible D gene (5 bases). The CDR3 contains 13 residues. The V gene lost 8 bases and the J gene lost 5 bases, with 16 bases spanning the gap.